Presented here are 14 T cell receptor beta chains from one specimen sequenced in a study of CD8 T cells in ankylosing spondylitis. The study's findings and limits: A motif in TCR beta, a set of roughly eight highly homologous variants, appeared characteristic of ankylosing spondylitis blood.

TCRdb recomputed calls from the 5' RACE reads with MiXCR, one row per CDR3 protein. In the table there are a few hundred thousand distinct CDR3 sequences, 9.5% to 15% of which are singletons. No antigen has been identified for these receptors. Sequencing input: blood, either unsorted or a sorted T cell fraction (not recorded which). These receptors were collected from a male donor with ankylosing spondylitis.

This sequence joins TRBV6-2 or TRBV6-3 and TRBJ2-7, with a weak D call TRBD1 (5 bases). Germline V lookup: CDR1 MNHEY, CDR2 SVGEGT. This CDR3 contains 15 residues. Trimming left V 6 bases short and J 3 bases short, with 18 bases between. In DNA form, the CDR3 reads TGTGCCAGCAGCTTCAGGGATCTATACCTCTACGAGCAGTACTTC. This codes for CASSFRDLYLYEQYF.

This clonotype was found a few times. The J gene is TRBJ2-1, the V gene TRBV12-3 or TRBV12-4; D may be TRBD2 (6 bases). Trimming took off 3 bases at V and 2 bases at J, with 8 bases between the two ends. The CDR3 sequence is 14 residues long. The CDR3 nucleotides are TGTGCCAGCAGTTTTCTAGCGCCCTACAATGAGCAGTTCTTC. This codes for CASSFLAPYNEQFF.

The genes are TRBV6-1 and TRBJ1-2; D is uncertain. CDR1 is MNHNS and CDR2 is SASEGT in the germline V gene. CDR3 length: 15 amino acids. Trimming pared 1 base from V and 6 bases from J, leaving 15 bases between. The CDR3: CASSEVGDRVDGYTF. As DNA, the CDR3 is TGTGCCAGCAGTGAAGTCGGTGATCGGGTTGATGGCTACACCTTC.

In this sample, this clonotype turned up a few times. The CDR3 sequence: CASSFEFRDEKLFF. The CDR3 DNA reads as TGTGCCAGCAGTTTCGAGTTTAGGGATGAAAAACTGTTTTTT. The chain combines TRBV6-5 with TRBJ1-4, with D unclear. This CDR3 spans 14 amino acids. Looked up from germline, CDR1 is MNHEY and CDR2 is SVGAGI. V was clipped by 4 bases and J by 6 bases, with 12 bases between them.

This clonotype was seen more than once but under ten times. V and J are TRBV2 and TRBJ2-1, with D hard to call. From germline, CDR1 is SNHLY and CDR2 FYNNEI. This CDR3 is built from 11 residues. Trimming stripped 4 bases from V and 8 bases from J, with 6 bases between. CDR3 amino acids: CASSGVHEQFF. The CDR3, as DNA: TGTGCCAGCAGTGGGGTTCATGAGCAGTTCTTC.

This clonotype was recorded many times. This rearrangement joins TRBV12-3 or TRBV12-4 to TRBJ1-2; D might be TRBD1 (6 bases). Trimming removed 6 bases at V and 2 bases at J, with 13 bases between. The CDR3 consists of 14 residues. Here the CDR3 DNA reads TGTGCCAGCAGGTTAAAGGGGGGGAACTATGGCTACACCTTC. This translates into CASRLKGGNYGYTF.

The chain couples TRBV3-1 to TRBJ1-2; possibly TRBD1 for D (5 bases). Germline CDR1 LGHDT, CDR2 YNNKEL (reference sequence). Trimming took 0 bases from V and 2 from J, leaving 16 bases between them. CDR3 length: 17 amino acids. Written as DNA, the CDR3 is TGTGCCAGCAGCCAAGAGGGATACAGGACCTTAAACTATGGCTACACCTTC. Amino acids: CASSQEGYRTLNYGYTF.

This clonotype occurred many times. The gene calls are TRBV10-3 and TRBJ2-1; D call uncertain. Between the trimmed V and J ends, which lost 11 bases and 9 bases, there was a span of 17 bases. The CDR3 length is 12 residues. Looked up from germline, CDR1 is ENHRY and CDR2 is SYGVKD. The CDR3 DNA sequence: TGTGCCTTTCGAACTAATTTGGGTGAGCAGTTCTTC. This encodes CAFRTNLGEQFF.

This clonotype has only a few counts. J is TRBJ1-6 and V is TRBV28; a weak D match, TRBD1 (5 bases). Per the germline V gene, CDR1 is MDHEN and CDR2 is SYDVKM. The ends were cut back, 2 bases at V and 7 bases at J, with 9 bases in the middle. The CDR3 has 14 amino acids. CDR3 region: CASSLVRQNSPLHF. The CDR3 region has the DNA TGTGCCAGCAGTTTAGTCAGACAGAATTCACCCCTCCACTTT.

The V and J genes are TRBV27 and TRBJ2-7; 7 bases are a match to TRBD2. Germline V gene sequence: CDR1 MNHEY, CDR2 SMNVEV (reference sequence). After removal of 6 bases from V and 8 bases from J, the junction contained 16 bases not matched to a gene. This CDR3 is 15 amino acids long. CDR3 in DNA: TGTGCCAGCAGCCAACGGGGAGGGAGTACTACGAAGCAGTACTTC. Translation: CASSQRGGSTTKQYF.

V and J are TRBV5-1 and TRBJ2-5, with D possibly matching TRBD2 (5 bases). V dropped 1 base and J dropped 3 bases, with 10 bases sitting between them. The CDR3 spans 14 residues. CDR1 is SGHRS and CDR2 is YFSETQ in the germline V gene. CDR3 region: CASSLLVGEETQYF. CDR3 bases: TGCGCCAGCAGCTTGTTGGTGGGAGAAGAGACCCAGTACTTC.

J is TRBJ2-7 and V is TRBV6-6; 7 bases align to TRBD1. The CDR3 extends over 13 amino acids. V was clipped by 5 bases and J by 9 bases; unmatched bases: 10. CDR1 MNHNY and CDR2 SVGAGI come from the germline V gene (reference sequence). The CDR3 nucleotides read TGTGCCAGCAGTCCAACAGGGGCCGGGGCGCAGTACGTC. Translating gives CASSPTGAGAQYV.

This clonotype appeared a few times. This chain connects TRBV20-1 to TRBJ2-3, with D possibly being TRBD2 (5 bases). Trimming stripped 4 bases from V and 3 bases from J, with 17 bases between. CDR3 length: 15 amino acids. Germline CDR1 reads DFQATT; CDR2 reads SNEGSKA (reference sequence). The CDR3 loop reads CSAINSLEITDTQYF. CDR3 nucleotide sequence: TGCAGTGCTATAAATTCACTAGAAATAACAGATACGCAGTATTTT.

The genes are TRBV6-2 or TRBV6-3 and TRBJ2-5, with 9 bases lining up with TRBD2. This CDR3 contains 16 residues. The germline V gene encodes CDR1 MNHEY and CDR2 SVGEGT. The junction had 10 bases not matched to a gene; V was cut back by 7 bases and J by 1 base. This CDR3 is CASNPGLAGRQETQYF. CDR3 DNA: TGTGCCAGCAACCCCGGGCTAGCGGGGCGCCAAGAGACCCAGTACTTC.